This T cell receptor beta chain was identified during a study of blood T cell repertoires in COVID-19. The V gene's germline CDR1 is SGDLS and CDR2 YYNGEE. V shed 0 bases, J shed 5 bases, and the junction held 5 bases outside the gene matches. The CDR3 has 15 residues. Only in-frame clones appear in the TCRdb table, and some are missing; sequencing was by immunoSEQ multiplex PCR. In the table there are about 200,000 clones, roughly 82% of which are singletons. Sequencing was done on a sample of PBMCs or T cells enriched from blood (not recorded which). This TCR was recovered from a man aged 35 to 55 who had recovered from COVID-19. V is TRBV9 and J is TRBJ1-2, with 9 bases aligning to TRBD1. CDR3 protein: CASSVEGTGNYGYTF. For the CDR3, the DNA is TGTGCCAGCAGCGTAGAGGGGACAGGGAATTATGGCTACACCTTC.